The sequence of this T cell receptor (beta chain) was determined in a study of CD4 and CD8 cells across lung adenocarcinoma regions. TCRdb re-called the PCR reads with MiXCR, one entry per CDR3 protein. In the table there are 3,400 or so distinct CDR3 sequences, roughly 54% of which are singletons. The sequence derives from a female donor with lung adenocarcinoma. The CD4 and CD8 labels of this study may be unreliable. Input material: CD4+ T cells from the center of a lung tumor.

The CDR3 region is CASSQTELSTDTQYF. CDR3 DNA: TGCGCCAGCAGCCAGACGGAACTTAGCACAGATACGCAGTATTTT. V is TRBV4-1 and J is TRBJ2-3; D is ambiguous. The CDR3 has 15 residues. V dropped 3 bases and J dropped 0 bases, with 10 bases sitting between them. The germline CDR1 and CDR2 sequences are MGHRA and YSYEKL.